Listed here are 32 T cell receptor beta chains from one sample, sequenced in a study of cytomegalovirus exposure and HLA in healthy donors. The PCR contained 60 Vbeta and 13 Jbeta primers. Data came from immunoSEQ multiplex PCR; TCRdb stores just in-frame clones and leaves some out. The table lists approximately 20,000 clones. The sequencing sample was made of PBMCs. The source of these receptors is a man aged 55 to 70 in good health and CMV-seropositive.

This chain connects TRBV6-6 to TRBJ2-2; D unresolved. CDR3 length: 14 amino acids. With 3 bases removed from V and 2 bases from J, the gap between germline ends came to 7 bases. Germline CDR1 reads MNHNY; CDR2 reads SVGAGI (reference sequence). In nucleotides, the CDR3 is TGTGCCAGCAGTTATGTGACAAACACCGGGGAGCTGTTTTTT. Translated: CASSYVTNTGELFF.

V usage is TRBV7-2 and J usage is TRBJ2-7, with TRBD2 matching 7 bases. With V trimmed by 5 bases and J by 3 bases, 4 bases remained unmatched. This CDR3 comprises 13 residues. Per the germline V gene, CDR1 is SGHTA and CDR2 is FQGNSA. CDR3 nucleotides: TGTGCCAGCAGCCAGGGACTAAACTACGAGCAGTACTTC. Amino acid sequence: CASSQGLNYEQYF.

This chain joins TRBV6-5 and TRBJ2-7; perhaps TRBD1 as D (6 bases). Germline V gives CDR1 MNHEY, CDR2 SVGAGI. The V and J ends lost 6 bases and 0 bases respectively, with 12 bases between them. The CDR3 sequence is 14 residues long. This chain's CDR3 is CASRVRGSSYEQYF. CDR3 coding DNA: TGTGCCAGCAGGGTCAGGGGAAGCTCCTACGAGCAGTACTTC.

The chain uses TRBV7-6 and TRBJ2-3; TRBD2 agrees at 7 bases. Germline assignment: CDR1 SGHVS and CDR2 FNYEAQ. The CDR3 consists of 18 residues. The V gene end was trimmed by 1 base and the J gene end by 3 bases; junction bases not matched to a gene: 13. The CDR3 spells CASSLGDTSVHLTDTQYF. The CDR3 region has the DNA TGTGCCAGCAGCTTAGGGGATACTAGCGTACACCTTACAGATACGCAGTATTTT.

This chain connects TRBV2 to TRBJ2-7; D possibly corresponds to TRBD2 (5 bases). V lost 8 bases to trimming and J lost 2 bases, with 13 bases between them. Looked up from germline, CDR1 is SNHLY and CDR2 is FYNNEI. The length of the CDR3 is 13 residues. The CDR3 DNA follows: TGTGCCAGCGAGCGGACTCTCGCCTACGAGCAGTACTTC. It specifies CASERTLAYEQYF. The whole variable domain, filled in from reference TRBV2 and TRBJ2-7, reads EPEVTQTPSHQVTQMGQEVILRCVPISNHLYFYWYRQILGQKVEFLVSFYNNEISEKSEIFDDQFSVERPDGSNFTLKIRSTKLEDSAMYFCASERTLAYEQYFGPGTRLTVT.

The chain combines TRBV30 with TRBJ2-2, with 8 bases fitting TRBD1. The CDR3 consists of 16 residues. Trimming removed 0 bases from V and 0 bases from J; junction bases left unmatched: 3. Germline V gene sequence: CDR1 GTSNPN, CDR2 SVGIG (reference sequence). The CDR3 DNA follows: TGTGCCTGGAGTGTATTGGGACAGGCGAACACCGGGGAGCTGTTTTTT. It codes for CAWSVLGQANTGELFF. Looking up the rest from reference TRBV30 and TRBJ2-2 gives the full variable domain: SQTIHQWPATLVQPVGSPLSLECTVEGTSNPNLYWYRQAAGRGLQLLFYSVGIGQISSEVPQNLSASRPQDRQFILSSKKLLLSDSGFYLCAWSVLGQANTGELFFGEGSRLTVL.

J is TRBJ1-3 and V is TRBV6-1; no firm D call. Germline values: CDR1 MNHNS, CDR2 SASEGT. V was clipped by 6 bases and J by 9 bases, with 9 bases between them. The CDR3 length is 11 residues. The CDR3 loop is CASSPRSTIYF. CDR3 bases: TGTGCCAGCAGCCCACGGAGCACCATATATTTT.

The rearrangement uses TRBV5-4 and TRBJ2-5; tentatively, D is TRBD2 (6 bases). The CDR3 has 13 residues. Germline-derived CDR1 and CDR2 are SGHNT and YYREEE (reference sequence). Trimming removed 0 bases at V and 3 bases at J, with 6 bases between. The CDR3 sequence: CASSLGREETQYF. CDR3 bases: TGTGCCAGCAGCTTGGGGAGGGAAGAGACCCAGTACTTC.

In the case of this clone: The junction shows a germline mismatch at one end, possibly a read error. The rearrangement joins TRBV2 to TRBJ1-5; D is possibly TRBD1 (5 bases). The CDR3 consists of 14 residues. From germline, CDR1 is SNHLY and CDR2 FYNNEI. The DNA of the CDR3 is TGTGCCAGCAGTGATATGGGGGGGAATCAGCACCAGCATTTT. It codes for CASSDMGGNQHQHF.

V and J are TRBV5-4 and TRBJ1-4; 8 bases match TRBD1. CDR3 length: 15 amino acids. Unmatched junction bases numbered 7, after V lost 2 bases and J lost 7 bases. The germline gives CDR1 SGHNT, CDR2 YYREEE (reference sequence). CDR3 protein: CASSLAGTGGEKLFF. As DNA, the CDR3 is TGTGCCAGCAGCTTAGCCGGGACAGGTGGTGAAAAACTGTTTTTT.

The DNA for the CDR3 is TGTGCCAGCAGCCCCGGGACTAGCCCAAGCTCCTACAATGAGCAGTTCTTC. It translates to CASSPGTSPSSYNEQFF. V and J are TRBV5-6 and TRBJ2-1, with 9 nucleotides matching TRBD2. CDR1 and CDR2 from the germline V gene are SGHDT and YYEEEE. The CDR3 consists of 17 residues. Germline trimming cut 4 bases from V and 0 bases from J; bases unmatched to any gene: 8. The full variable domain, with the rest looked up from reference TRBV5-6 and TRBJ2-1, is DAGVTQSPTHLIKTRGQQVTLRCSPKSGHDTVSWYQQALGQGPQFIFQYYEEEERQRGNFPDRFSGHQFPNYSSELNVNALLLGDSALYLCASSPGTSPSSYNEQFFGPGTRLTVL.

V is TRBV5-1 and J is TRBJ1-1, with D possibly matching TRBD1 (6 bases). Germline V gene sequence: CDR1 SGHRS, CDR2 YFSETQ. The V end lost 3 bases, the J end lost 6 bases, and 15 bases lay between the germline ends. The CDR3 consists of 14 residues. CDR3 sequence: CASSWEGGDAEAFF. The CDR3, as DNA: TGCGCCAGCAGCTGGGAGGGGGGGGACGCTGAAGCTTTCTTT.

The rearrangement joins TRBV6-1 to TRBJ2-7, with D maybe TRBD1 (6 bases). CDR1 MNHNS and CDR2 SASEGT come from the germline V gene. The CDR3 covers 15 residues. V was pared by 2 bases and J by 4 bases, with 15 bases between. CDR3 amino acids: CASSETADSRYEQYF. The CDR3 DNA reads TGTGCCAGCAGTGAAACCGCGGACAGCAGATACGAGCAGTACTTC.

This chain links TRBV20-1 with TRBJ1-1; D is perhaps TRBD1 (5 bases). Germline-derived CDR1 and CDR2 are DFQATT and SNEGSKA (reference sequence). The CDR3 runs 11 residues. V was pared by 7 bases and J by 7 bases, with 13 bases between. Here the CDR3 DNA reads TGCAGTGTCCCGCCGGGGGGTGAAGCTTTCTTT. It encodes CSVPPGGEAFF.

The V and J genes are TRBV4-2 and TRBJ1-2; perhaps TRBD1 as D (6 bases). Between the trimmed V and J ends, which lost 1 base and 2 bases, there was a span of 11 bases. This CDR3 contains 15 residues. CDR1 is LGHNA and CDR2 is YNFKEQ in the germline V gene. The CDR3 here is CASSQAAGANYGYTF. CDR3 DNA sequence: TGTGCCAGCAGCCAAGCGGCGGGGGCGAACTATGGCTACACCTTC.

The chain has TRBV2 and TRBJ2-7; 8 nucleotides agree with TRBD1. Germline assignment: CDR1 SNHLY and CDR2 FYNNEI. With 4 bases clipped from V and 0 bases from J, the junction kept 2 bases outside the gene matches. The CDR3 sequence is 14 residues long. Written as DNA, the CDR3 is TGTGCCAGCAGTGGAGACAGGGGCTCCTACGAGCAGTACTTC. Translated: CASSGDRGSYEQYF.

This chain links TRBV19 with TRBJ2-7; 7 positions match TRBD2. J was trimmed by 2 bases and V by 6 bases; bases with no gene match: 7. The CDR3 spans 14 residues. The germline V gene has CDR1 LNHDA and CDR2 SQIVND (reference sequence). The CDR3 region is CASRRRGSAYEQYF. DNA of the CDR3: TGTGCCAGTAGACGTCGCGGGAGCGCCTACGAGCAGTACTTC.

The CDR3 region is CASSQSTGLYGYTF. In DNA, the CDR3 is TGTGCCAGCAGCCAATCGACAGGGCTCTATGGCTACACCTTC. The chain uses TRBV5-6 and TRBJ1-2; 7 bases map to TRBD1. With V trimmed by 4 bases and J by 4 bases, 7 bases remained unmatched. CDR1 is SGHDT, CDR2 YYEEEE, per germline. The CDR3 covers 14 residues.

CDR3 in amino acids: CASSWGTGDTEAFF. CDR3 DNA: TGTGCCAGCAGTTGGGGGACGGGAGACACTGAAGCTTTCTTT. The chain combines TRBV27 with TRBJ1-1; tentatively, D is TRBD1 (5 bases). V gave up 4 bases and J gave up 3 bases, with 12 bases separating them. CDR3 length: 14 amino acids. CDR1 is MNHEY and CDR2 is SMNVEV in the germline V gene (reference sequence).

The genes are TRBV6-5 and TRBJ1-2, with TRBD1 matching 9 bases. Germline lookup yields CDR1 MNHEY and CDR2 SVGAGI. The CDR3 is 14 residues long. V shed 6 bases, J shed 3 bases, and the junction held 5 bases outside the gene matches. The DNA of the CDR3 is TGTGCCAGCAGCCGGGACAGGGTCGACTATGGCTACACCTTC. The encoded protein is CASSRDRVDYGYTF.

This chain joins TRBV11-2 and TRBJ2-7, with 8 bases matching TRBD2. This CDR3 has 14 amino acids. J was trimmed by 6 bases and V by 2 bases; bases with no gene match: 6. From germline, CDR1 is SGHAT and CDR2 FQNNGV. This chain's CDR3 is CASSLTGRAPEQYF. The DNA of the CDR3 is TGTGCCAGCAGCTTAACCGGGAGGGCCCCCGAGCAGTACTTC.

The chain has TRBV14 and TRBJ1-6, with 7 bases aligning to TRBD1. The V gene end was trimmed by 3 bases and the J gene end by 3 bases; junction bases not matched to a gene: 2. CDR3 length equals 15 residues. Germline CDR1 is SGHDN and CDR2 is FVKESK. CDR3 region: CASSQRDSYNSPLHF. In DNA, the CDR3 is TGTGCCAGCAGCCAGAGGGACAGCTATAATTCACCCCTCCACTTT.

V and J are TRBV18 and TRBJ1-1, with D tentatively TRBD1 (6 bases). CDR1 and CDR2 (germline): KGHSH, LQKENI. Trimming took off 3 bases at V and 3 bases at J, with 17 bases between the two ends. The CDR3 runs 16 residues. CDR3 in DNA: TGTGCCAGCTCACCGTACCAGGGGCGTGTGGACACTGAAGCTTTCTTT. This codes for CASSPYQGRVDTEAFF.

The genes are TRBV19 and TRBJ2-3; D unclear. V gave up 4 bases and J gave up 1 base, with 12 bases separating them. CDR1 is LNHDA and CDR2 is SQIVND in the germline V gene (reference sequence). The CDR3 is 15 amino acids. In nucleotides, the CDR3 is TGTGCCAGTAGTAAGACACCCGTGGGCACAGATACGCAGTATTTT. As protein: CASSKTPVGTDTQYF. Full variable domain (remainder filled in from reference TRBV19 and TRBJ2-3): DGGITQSPKYLFRKEGQNVTLSCEQNLNHDAMYWYRQDPGQGLRLIYYSQIVNDFQKGDIAEGYSVSREKKESFPLTVTSAQKNPTAFYLCASSKTPVGTDTQYFGPGTRLTVL.

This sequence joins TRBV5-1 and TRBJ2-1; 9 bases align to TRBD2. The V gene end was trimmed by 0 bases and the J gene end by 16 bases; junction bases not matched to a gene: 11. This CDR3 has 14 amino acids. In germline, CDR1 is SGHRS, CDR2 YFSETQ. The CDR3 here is CASSLVTSGQSIFF. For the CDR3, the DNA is TGCGCCAGCAGCTTGGTTACTAGCGGGCAGAGTATCTTCTTC.

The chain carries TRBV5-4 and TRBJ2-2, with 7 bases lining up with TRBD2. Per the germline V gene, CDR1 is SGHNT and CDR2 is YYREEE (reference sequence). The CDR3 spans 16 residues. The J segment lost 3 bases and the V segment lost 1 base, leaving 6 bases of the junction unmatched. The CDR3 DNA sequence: TGTGCCAGCAGCTTGAGGCGGGAGAGAGACACCGGGGAGCTGTTTTTT. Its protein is CASSLRRERDTGELFF. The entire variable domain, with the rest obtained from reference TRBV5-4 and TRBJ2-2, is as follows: ETGVTQSPTHLIKTRGQQVTLRCSSQSGHNTVSWYQQALGQGPQFIFQYYREEENGRGNFPPRFSGLQFPNYSSELNVNALELDDSALYLCASSLRRERDTGELFFGEGSRLTVL.

CDR3 coding DNA: TGTGCCTGGAGTGTACATAAAGATACGCAGTATTTT. Translating gives CAWSVHKDTQYF. The chain combines TRBV30 with TRBJ2-3; D unresolved. CDR3 size: 12 residues. In germline, CDR1 is GTSNPN, CDR2 SVGIG (reference sequence). The germline V and J ends were trimmed by 0 bases and 5 bases, with 6 bases remaining between them.

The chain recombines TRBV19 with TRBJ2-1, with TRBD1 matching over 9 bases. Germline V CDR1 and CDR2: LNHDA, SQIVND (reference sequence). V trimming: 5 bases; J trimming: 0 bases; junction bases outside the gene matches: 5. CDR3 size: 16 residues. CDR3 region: CASSFGTGRSYNEQFF. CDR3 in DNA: TGTGCCAGTAGTTTCGGGACAGGGCGCTCCTACAATGAGCAGTTCTTC.

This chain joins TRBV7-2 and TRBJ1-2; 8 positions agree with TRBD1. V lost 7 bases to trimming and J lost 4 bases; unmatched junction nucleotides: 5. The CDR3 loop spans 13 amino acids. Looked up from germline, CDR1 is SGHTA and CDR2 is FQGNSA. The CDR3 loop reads CASTIQGGYGYTF. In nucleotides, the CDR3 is TGTGCCAGCACCATACAGGGGGGCTATGGCTACACCTTC.

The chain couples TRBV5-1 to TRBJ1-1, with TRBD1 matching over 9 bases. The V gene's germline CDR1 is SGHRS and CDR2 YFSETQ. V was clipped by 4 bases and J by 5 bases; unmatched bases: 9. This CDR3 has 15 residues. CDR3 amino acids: CASSKGQGRGTEAFF. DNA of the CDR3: TGCGCCAGCAGCAAAGGACAGGGGCGAGGTACTGAAGCTTTCTTT.

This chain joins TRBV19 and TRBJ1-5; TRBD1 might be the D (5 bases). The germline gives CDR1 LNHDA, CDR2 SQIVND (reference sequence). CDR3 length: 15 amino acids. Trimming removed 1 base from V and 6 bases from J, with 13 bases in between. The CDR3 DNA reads TGTGCCAGTAGTATAGCTTCAGGGTTCGGTCAGCCCCAGCATTTT. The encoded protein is CASSIASGFGQPQHF.

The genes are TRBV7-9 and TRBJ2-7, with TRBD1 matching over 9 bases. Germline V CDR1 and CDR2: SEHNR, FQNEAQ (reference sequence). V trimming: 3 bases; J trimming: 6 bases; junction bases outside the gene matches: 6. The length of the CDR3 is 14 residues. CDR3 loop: CASSLDRQGGEQYF. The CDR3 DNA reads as TGTGCCAGCAGCTTGGACCGACAGGGGGGCGAGCAGTACTTC.